What follows is one T cell receptor (beta chain) and its context. Its specificity is not known. This specimen belongs to a study of OX40 agonist ivuxolimab in advanced cancers. Study-level information: The group had a mean age of 60 years, ranged from about 23 to 79, and was roughly 83% male.

Overall study findings and caveats: CD8+ T cells averaged more expanded clones than CD4+. Dose levels from 0.1 to 3.0 mg/kg saw CD4+ and CD8+ blood T cells expand clonally by week 6.

Method: immunoSEQ multiplex PCR; TCRdb's copy keeps in-frame clones and lacks some. This table has approximately 70,000 clones, about 90% appearing once. This CDR3 is built from 14 residues. V lost 5 bases to trimming and J lost 1 base, with 12 bases between them. Germline V gene lookup returns CDR1 MNHEY and CDR2 SVGAGI. The clonotype was recovered from an adult with an advanced solid tumor such as melanoma, head and neck, liver or kidney cancer. This chain links TRBV6-5 with TRBJ2-7; weak D call: TRBD1 (6 bases). The sample here was CD4+ or CD8+ T cells sorted from blood, taken in a trial of the OX40 agonist ivuxolimab. CDR3 in amino acids: CASSETGPSYEQYF. In DNA form, the CDR3 reads TGTGCCAGCAGTGAAACAGGGCCGTCCTACGAGCAGTACTTC.